This T cell receptor beta chain was captured by sequencing in a study of T-cell reconstitution after alpha-beta-depleted transplantation in children. This clonotype was detected only a few times. Its target is unknown. Preparation of the TCRbeta library was carried out with unique molecular identifiers. From the PCR reads, TCRdb called clonotypes with MiXCR, one entry per CDR3 protein. The table lists a few hundred thousand distinct CDR3 sequences, 6% to 10% of them singletons. Per germline, CDR1 SEHNR and CDR2 FQNEAQ (reference sequence). The CDR3 spans 15 residues. V was clipped by 4 bases and J by 1 base; unmatched bases: 6. Broader study findings: T-cell numbers and diversity one year post-transplant derived largely from freshly generated T cells.

The genes are TRBV7-9 and TRBJ2-5, with 7 nucleotides matching TRBD1. This clonotype originated in a female patient between 2 and 10 years old who had a stem cell transplant for Fanconi anemia, so the T cells may come from the graft donor. Specimen: peripheral blood, collected 360 days after TCRalphabeta/CD19-depleted stem cell transplant. In DNA form, the CDR3 reads TGTGCCAGCAGCTCCAGAAGGGACAGCCAAGAGACCCAGTACTTC. Its translation is CASSSRRDSQETQYF.